This TCR beta chain was recorded in a study of blood T cells in healthy people across ages. Comments on this clonotype: The target antigen is unknown.

General study points: Naive T cell percentage showed a strong correlation with the diversity of TCR beta.

The CDR3 sequence is 14 residues long. CDR1 SGHTA and CDR2 FQGNSA come from the germline V gene. For the second PCR, which ran for roughly 7 to 11 cycles, a sample-barcoded 5' primer and a J-beta primer mix were used. One entry per CDR3 protein, called by TCRdb with MiXCR from the 5' RACE reads. The sample holds about 780,000 distinct CDR3 sequences, 62% seen once. This receptor was identified in a man younger than 45 in good health. This chain connects TRBV7-2 to TRBJ2-4; D possibly corresponds to TRBD1 (6 bases). The J call could be wrong; TRBJ2-7 is a better fit for the DNA end. Sequenced sample: blood. CDR3 protein: CASTLRGHYYEQYF. The CDR3 coding sequence is TGTGCCAGCACCCTAAGGGGACATTACTACGAGCAGTACTTC.